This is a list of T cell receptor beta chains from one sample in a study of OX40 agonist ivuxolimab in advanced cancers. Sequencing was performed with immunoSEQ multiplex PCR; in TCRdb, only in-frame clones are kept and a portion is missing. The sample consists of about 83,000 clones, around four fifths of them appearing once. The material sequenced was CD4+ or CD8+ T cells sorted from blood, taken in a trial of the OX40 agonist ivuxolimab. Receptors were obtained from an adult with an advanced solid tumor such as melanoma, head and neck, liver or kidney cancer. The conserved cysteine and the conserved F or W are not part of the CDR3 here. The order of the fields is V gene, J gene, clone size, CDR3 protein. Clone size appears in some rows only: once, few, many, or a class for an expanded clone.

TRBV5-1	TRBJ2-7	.	ASRDAGYEQY
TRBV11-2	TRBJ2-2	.	ASMLGTTPGELF
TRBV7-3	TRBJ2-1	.	ASSVTSGGAYNEQF
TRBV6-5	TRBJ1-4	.	ASSRGVSGEKLF
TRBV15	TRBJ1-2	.	ATSRDRVPGGYT
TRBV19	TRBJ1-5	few	ASSTRTGNINQPQH
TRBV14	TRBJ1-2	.	ASSQASRLYGYT
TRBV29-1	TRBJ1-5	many	SVEPGQGQPQH
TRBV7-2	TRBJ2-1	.	ASSPTSGGYNEQF
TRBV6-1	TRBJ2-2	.	ASRVAGGTGELF
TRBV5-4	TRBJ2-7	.	ASSSTAGEQY
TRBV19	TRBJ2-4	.	ASSPRGGVNIQY
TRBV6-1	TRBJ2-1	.	ASSAWGVNLYNEQF
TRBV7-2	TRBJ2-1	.	ASSRTSGLSPYNEQF
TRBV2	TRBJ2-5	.	ASSTRLAETQY
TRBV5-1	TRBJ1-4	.	ASSLLGSEDEKLF
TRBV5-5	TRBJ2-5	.	ASSPQRRIEETQY
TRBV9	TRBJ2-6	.	ASSVAIPTGPVSSSGANVLT
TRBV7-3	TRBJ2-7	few	ASSRPKVYEQY
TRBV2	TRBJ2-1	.	ASRRFSGTSGDEQF